Following are 8 T cell receptor beta chains from one sample sequenced in a study of T cells in Graves' hyperthyroidism and ophthalmopathy. Amplified regions were TCR beta CDR3 sequences from RNA transcripts. The primer set for the first-round RT-PCR of the TCR CDR3 was HTBI. TCRdb reanalysed the multiplex PCR reads using MiXCR and keeps one entry per CDR3 protein. The sample includes around 250,000 distinct CDR3 sequences, 24% seen only once; the top ten take roughly 35%. What was sequenced was blood. These receptors were collected from a woman aged 40 to 49 with Graves' ophthalmopathy.

This clonotype showed up many times. This chain connects TRBV18 to TRBJ2-5; D call uncertain. The germline gives CDR1 KGHSH, CDR2 LQKENI. The V and J ends lost 3 bases and 2 bases respectively, with 7 bases between them. The CDR3 extends over 13 amino acids. DNA of the CDR3: TGTGCCAGCTCACCCAACAGACAAGAGACCCAGTACTTC. Protein sequence: CASSPNRQETQYF.

This clonotype has ten or more counts. The chain has TRBV19 and TRBJ1-5; possible D gene TRBD1, 5 bases. Germline V gene sequence: CDR1 LNHDA, CDR2 SQIVND (reference sequence). V was pared by 6 bases and J by 4 bases, with 19 bases between. The CDR3 has 16 residues. The CDR3 loop is CASRGGGSSENQPQHF. CDR3 DNA: TGTGCCAGTAGGGGGGGAGGCAGTTCCGAAAATCAGCCCCAGCATTTT.

The table lists this clonotype with many counts. This sequence joins TRBV15 and TRBJ1-3; D remains ambiguous. Germline CDR1 and CDR2: LNHNV and YYDKDF (reference sequence). The V gene lost 7 bases and the J gene lost 0 bases, with 13 bases spanning the gap. The CDR3 is made up of 15 amino acids. DNA for the CDR3: TGTGCCACCACAAACTCCCGCAGCTCTGGAAACACCATATATTTT. This encodes CATTNSRSSGNTIYF. Together with reference TRBV15 and TRBJ1-3, the CDR3 gives the full variable domain: DAMVIQNPRYQVTQFGKPVTLSCSQTLNHNVMYWYQQKSSQAPKLLFHYYDKDFNNEADTPDNFQSRRPNTSFCFLDIRSPGLGDTAMYLCATTNSRSSGNTIYFGEGSWLTVV.

The J gene is TRBJ1-1, the V gene TRBV7-2, with unresolved D. V shed 3 bases and J shed 1 base, with 9 bases lying between them. CDR3 length: 14 amino acids. Germline V gives CDR1 SGHTA, CDR2 FQGNSA. CDR3 sequence: CASSFRTGNTEAFF. Here the CDR3 DNA reads TGTGCCAGCAGCTTCCGGACGGGGAACACTGAAGCTTTCTTT.

This clonotype was observed once. The chain combines TRBV28 with TRBJ1-2; TRBD1 might be the D (5 bases). The germline gives CDR1 MDHEN, CDR2 SYDVKM. The length of the CDR3 is 13 residues. V was pared by 7 bases and J by 8 bases, with 17 bases between. In nucleotides, the CDR3 is TGTGCCAGCACGGGCGGCAGGGCTGGGGGCTACACCTTC. Residues: CASTGGRAGGYTF.

This clonotype was detected only once. The V gene is TRBV6-1, the J gene TRBJ2-7; 7 nucleotides align to TRBD1. V lost 6 bases to trimming and J lost 2 bases; unmatched junction nucleotides: 10. CDR3 length: 15 residues. The germline V gene encodes CDR1 MNHNS and CDR2 SASEGT. The CDR3 DNA is TGTGCCAGCAGCAGAGATCGGACAGGAACCTACGAGCAGTACTTC. Translation gives CASSRDRTGTYEQYF.

This clonotype was observed at least ten times. The gene calls are TRBV6-5 and TRBJ2-2; 7 bases map to TRBD1. V trimming: 5 bases; J trimming: 4 bases; junction bases outside the gene matches: 4. The CDR3 covers 14 residues. Germline CDR1 reads MNHEY; CDR2 reads SVGAGI. This CDR3 is CASSTDRATGELFF. The DNA for the CDR3 is TGTGCCAGCAGTACCGACAGGGCCACCGGGGAGCTGTTTTTT.

In its sample, this clonotype was seen many times. The chain joins TRBV20-1 to TRBJ1-2; TRBD1 might be the D (6 bases). The V and J ends lost 3 bases and 4 bases respectively, with 6 bases between them. Germline values: CDR1 DFQATT, CDR2 SNEGSKA (reference sequence). This CDR3 spans 11 amino acids. The CDR3 here is CSASRGYGYTF. DNA for the CDR3: TGCAGTGCTAGCAGGGGCTATGGCTACACCTTC.